The 24 T cell receptor beta chains below all came from one sample that was sequenced in a study of T cell responses to AZD1222 COVID-19 vaccine. Profiled with immunoSEQ multiplex PCR; TCRdb holds only in-frame clones, not every one. The sample lists more than 150,000 clones; around 95% were seen once. The sample in question was peripheral blood, obtained on day 0 of AZD1222 vaccination. These receptor sequences come from an adult in good health.

The chain combines TRBV20-1 with TRBJ1-2; D is possibly TRBD1 (6 bases). Germline loops: CDR1 DFQATT, CDR2 SNEGSKA (reference sequence). The CDR3 runs to 10 residues. V gave up 3 bases and J gave up 14 bases, with 13 bases separating them. The CDR3, as DNA: TGCAGTGCTAGTCAGGGGCCGGAGACCTTC. Translated: CSASQGPETF.

CDR3 coding DNA: TGTGCCAGCAGTGAAACACTAGAAGCCACAGATACGCAGTATTTT. It yields the protein CASSETLEATDTQYF. The V gene is TRBV6-1, the J gene TRBJ2-3; D is possibly TRBD2 (5 bases). Germline V lookup: CDR1 MNHNS, CDR2 SASEGT. There are 15 residues in the CDR3. V shed 2 bases and J shed 2 bases, with 11 bases lying between them.

The chain links TRBV14 to TRBJ2-7; 7 bases map to TRBD2. Germline CDR1 is SGHDN and CDR2 is FVKESK. The CDR3 has 13 residues. Trimming took 3 bases from V and 2 from J; bases not matched to a gene: 1. CDR3 residues: CASSHRGAYEQYF. CDR3 in DNA: TGTGCCAGCAGCCACCGGGGGGCCTACGAGCAGTACTTC.

The gene calls are TRBV2 and TRBJ1-1; D possibly corresponds to TRBD1 (5 bases). This CDR3 is 15 amino acids long. V was pared by 5 bases and J by 3 bases, with 16 bases between. Germline CDR1 and CDR2: SNHLY and FYNNEI. The CDR3: CASSQGRGGDTEAFF. CDR3 bases: TGTGCCAGCAGTCAGGGACGCGGGGGGGACACTGAAGCTTTCTTT. The variable domain in full, with the rest retrieved from reference TRBV2 and TRBJ1-1, is EPEVTQTPSHQVTQMGQEVILRCVPISNHLYFYWYRQILGQKVEFLVSFYNNEISEKSEIFDDQFSVERPDGSNFTLKIRSTKLEDSAMYFCASSQGRGGDTEAFFGQGTRLTVV.

This clone was counted once. V and J are TRBV19 and TRBJ2-3; D is perhaps TRBD1 (7 bases). Germline V CDR1 and CDR2: LNHDA, SQIVND (reference sequence). V lost 10 bases and J lost 3, with 17 bases in between. This CDR3 is 14 amino acids long. Written as DNA, the CDR3 is TGTGCCATCGGGCACCAGGGGGGAACAGATACGCAGTATTTT. This translates into CAIGHQGGTDTQYF.

The chain recombines TRBV19 with TRBJ2-7, with 9 positions matching TRBD2. V gave up 3 bases and J gave up 3 bases; unmatched junction bases: 6. CDR3 length: 15 amino acids. Germline CDR1 is LNHDA and CDR2 is SQIVND (reference sequence). CDR3 residues: CASSIVTSGFYEQYF. In DNA, the CDR3 is TGTGCCAGTAGTATCGTGACTAGCGGATTCTACGAGCAGTACTTC.

The rearrangement joins TRBV20-1 to TRBJ2-1; D might be TRBD2 (5 bases). The CDR3 spans 11 residues. In germline, CDR1 is DFQATT, CDR2 SNEGSKA (reference sequence). CDR3 bases: TGCAGCGCCGGACTGAACAATGAGCAGTTCTTC. This codes for CSAGLNNEQFF.

V is TRBV11-1 and J is TRBJ2-5; D perhaps matches TRBD1 (5 bases). Germline V CDR1 and CDR2: SGHAT, FQDESV (reference sequence). Trimming cost V 5 bases and J 5 bases, with 18 bases left between them. The CDR3 runs 15 residues. CDR3 amino acids: CASSPGADRVETQYF. As DNA, the CDR3 is TGTGCCAGCAGCCCAGGCGCCGACAGAGTCGAGACCCAGTACTTC.

The V gene is TRBV11-1, the J gene TRBJ2-1, with D tentatively TRBD1 (5 bases). Trimming shortened V by 1 base and J by 4 bases, and 14 bases separated the two germline ends. Per germline, CDR1 SGHAT and CDR2 FQDESV (reference sequence). This CDR3 has 16 residues. Here the CDR3 reads CASSLGGADRYNEQFF. DNA of the CDR3: TGTGCCAGCAGCTTAGGTGGGGCAGATCGGTACAATGAGCAGTTCTTC.

The genes are TRBV28 and TRBJ2-7; D is unresolved. The germline V gene encodes CDR1 MDHEN and CDR2 SYDVKM. This CDR3 has 15 amino acids. Trimming took 3 bases from V and 0 from J, leaving 12 bases between them. The DNA of the CDR3 is TGTGCCAGCAGTTTCGTCCCAACAAACTCCTACGAGCAGTACTTC. Protein product: CASSFVPTNSYEQYF.

The chain links TRBV6-6 to TRBJ2-7; 8 nucleotides agree with TRBD1. The V gene's germline CDR1 is MNHNY and CDR2 SVGAGI (reference sequence). V lost 6 bases and J lost 5; bases outside the gene matches: 9. CDR3 size: 14 residues. The CDR3 here is CASSQTGQGDEQYF. The CDR3 DNA is TGTGCCAGCAGCCAAACCGGACAGGGCGACGAGCAGTACTTC.

The CDR3 is CASSLVLADIYTGELFF. Here the CDR3 DNA reads TGTGCCAGCAGTTTAGTACTAGCGGACATTTACACCGGGGAGCTGTTTTTT. The chain links TRBV28 to TRBJ2-2; TRBD2 agrees at 8 bases. The CDR3 is 17 amino acids. Trimming removed 2 bases from V and 3 bases from J; junction bases left unmatched: 8. In germline, CDR1 is MDHEN, CDR2 SYDVKM. The full variable domain, in which reference TRBV28 and TRBJ2-2 provide the parts outside the CDR3, is DVKVTQSSRYLVKRTGEKVFLECVQDMDHENMFWYRQDPGLGLRLIYFSYDVKMKEKGDIPEGYSVSREKKERFSLILESASTNQTSMYLCASSLVLADIYTGELFFGEGSRLTVL.

The V and J genes are TRBV30 and TRBJ1-5; possible D gene TRBD1, 6 bases. Germline V lookup: CDR1 GTSNPN, CDR2 SVGIG (reference sequence). Deletions cut 3 bases from V and 0 bases from J, with 15 bases between. The CDR3 runs to 16 residues. CDR3 DNA: TGTGCCTGGAGCGGGGGGCTGGTCTATAGCAATCAGCCCCAGCATTTT. Translated: CAWSGGLVYSNQPQHF. Filled out from reference TRBV30 and TRBJ1-5, the complete variable domain reads SQTIHQWPATLVQPVGSPLSLECTVEGTSNPNLYWYRQAAGRGLQLLFYSVGIGQISSEVPQNLSASRPQDRQFILSSKKLLLSDSGFYLCAWSGGLVYSNQPQHFGDGTRLSIL.

V usage is TRBV11-2 and J usage is TRBJ2-2, with 7 bases that match TRBD2. Germline lookup yields CDR1 SGHAT and CDR2 FQNNGV. The CDR3 spans 16 residues. V gave up 2 bases and J gave up 5 bases; unmatched junction bases: 8. The CDR3 DNA is TGTGCCAGCAGCTTATATGGGGGGGAGGCGACCGGGGAGCTGTTTTTT. It is translated as CASSLYGGEATGELFF.

The chain carries TRBV5-1 and TRBJ2-5, with D maybe TRBD2 (5 bases). From germline, CDR1 is SGHRS and CDR2 YFSETQ. Deletions cut 2 bases from V and 0 bases from J, with 14 bases between. This CDR3 region has 16 residues. The CDR3 sequence: CASSFTGMGYQETQYF. The CDR3 DNA follows: TGCGCCAGCAGCTTTACGGGAATGGGGTACCAAGAGACCCAGTACTTC.

V and J are TRBV12-3 or TRBV12-4 and TRBJ1-1; D gene ambiguous. Trimming removed 3 bases at V and 4 bases at J, with 6 bases between. This CDR3 region has 12 residues. The CDR3 sequence is CASSFQVTEAFF. The DNA of the CDR3 is TGTGCCAGCAGTTTTCAGGTCACTGAAGCTTTCTTT.

This chain connects TRBV11-2 to TRBJ2-2; D is uncertain. V lost 3 bases and J 5 bases, leaving 4 bases between the germline ends. Germline V gives CDR1 SGHAT, CDR2 FQNNGV. CDR3 length: 12 residues. The CDR3 loop is CASSFSTGELFF. DNA for the CDR3: TGTGCCAGCAGCTTCTCAACCGGGGAGCTGTTTTTT.

The rearrangement joins TRBV4-1 to TRBJ2-7; 12 bases agree with TRBD1. The germline gives CDR1 MGHRA, CDR2 YSYEKL. With 2 bases clipped from V and 6 bases from J, the junction kept 5 bases outside the gene matches. The CDR3 covers 15 residues. The CDR3 is CASSQRDRGHGEQYF. In DNA, the CDR3 is TGCGCCAGCAGCCAAAGGGACAGGGGGCATGGCGAGCAGTACTTC.

The chain is built from TRBV29-1 and TRBJ2-7; 8 nucleotides align to TRBD1. The CDR3 is made up of 12 amino acids. CDR1 and CDR2 from the germline V gene are SQVTM and ANQGSEA. Trimming at V came to 5 bases and at J to 2 bases, leaving 2 bases not matched to a gene. The CDR3 loop reads CSVPQGAYEQYF. The CDR3 region has the DNA TGCAGCGTTCCACAGGGGGCCTACGAGCAGTACTTC.

This chain uses TRBV29-1 with TRBJ1-1, with 7 bases lining up with TRBD1. This CDR3 is built from 15 residues. Per the germline V gene, CDR1 is SQVTM and CDR2 is ANQGSEA. V shed 7 bases and J 2 bases; nucleotides not matched to a gene: 13. DNA of the CDR3: TGCAGCGCCCCGGACAGGCGAAGTATAAACACTGAAGCTTTCTTT. The encoded protein is CSAPDRRSINTEAFF.

The chain is built from TRBV6-4 and TRBJ2-7, with 7 bases lining up with TRBD1. V was clipped by 7 bases and J by 3 bases; unmatched bases: 3. CDR3 size: 12 residues. CDR1 and CDR2 from the germline V gene are MRHNA and SNTAGT. The CDR3: CASIRDSYEQYF. The CDR3 DNA follows: TGTGCCAGCATACGGGACAGCTACGAGCAGTACTTC.

The chain recombines TRBV28 with TRBJ1-4; the D is unclear. CDR3 length equals 11 residues. The germline V gene has CDR1 MDHEN and CDR2 SYDVKM. Trimming pared 2 bases from V and 11 bases from J, leaving 6 bases between. The CDR3 protein is CASSLTQKLFF. The CDR3, as DNA: TGTGCCAGCAGTTTAACGCAGAAACTGTTTTTT.

The chain combines TRBV29-1 with TRBJ2-2; the D is unclear. The germline V gene has CDR1 SQVTM and CDR2 ANQGSEA. There are 13 residues in the CDR3. Trimming took off 1 base at V and 2 bases at J, with 5 bases between the two ends. In DNA, the CDR3 is TGCAGCGTTGAAGGCAGCAACACCGGGGAGCTGTTTTTT. Translation: CSVEGSNTGELFF.

The chain recombines TRBV19 with TRBJ1-1, with D uncertain. Deletions cut 10 bases from V and 5 bases from J, with 11 bases between. Germline values: CDR1 LNHDA, CDR2 SQIVND (reference sequence). The CDR3 runs 11 residues. CDR3 sequence: CATGRGTEAFF. The CDR3 DNA reads as TGTGCCACCGGTAGAGGGACTGAAGCTTTCTTT.